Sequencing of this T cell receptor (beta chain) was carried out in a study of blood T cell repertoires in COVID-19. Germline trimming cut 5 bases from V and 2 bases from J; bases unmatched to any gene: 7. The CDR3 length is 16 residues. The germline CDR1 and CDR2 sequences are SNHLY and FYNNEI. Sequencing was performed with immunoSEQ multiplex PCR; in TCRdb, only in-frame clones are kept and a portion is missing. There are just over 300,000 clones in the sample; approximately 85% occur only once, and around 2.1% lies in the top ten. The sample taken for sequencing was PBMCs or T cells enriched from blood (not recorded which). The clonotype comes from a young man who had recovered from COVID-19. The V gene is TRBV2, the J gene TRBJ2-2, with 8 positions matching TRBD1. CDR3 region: CASSIQGGTNTGELFF. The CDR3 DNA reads TGTGCCAGCAGTATACAGGGGGGAACCAACACCGGGGAGCTGTTTTTT. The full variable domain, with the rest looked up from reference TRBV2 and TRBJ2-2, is EPEVTQTPSHQVTQMGQEVILRCVPISNHLYFYWYRQILGQKVEFLVSFYNNEISEKSEIFDDQFSVERPDGSNFTLKIRSTKLEDSAMYFCASSIQGGTNTGELFFGEGSRLTVL.